This T cell receptor beta chain was documented in a study of shared clonotypes between healthy human individuals. The repertoire was sequenced with immunoSEQ multiplex PCR; TCRdb's copy has only in-frame clones and lacks some. Of 1,500,000 or so clones listed, about 98.5% are singletons. CDR3 length equals 14 residues. V lost 3 bases, J lost 6 bases, and 14 bases lay in between. In germline, CDR1 is SEHNR, CDR2 FQNEAQ (reference sequence). A single count supports this clone. The specimen sequenced was naive CD4+ T cells sorted from blood. This sample's subset: CD45RA+ positively selected. The chain recombines TRBV7-9 with TRBJ1-2, with no clear D. This sequence originates from a man aged 25 to 40 in good health. CDR3 nucleotide sequence: TGTGCCAGCAGCTTTAATGGCCGGGAACATGGCTACACCTTC. Protein: CASSFNGREHGYTF.